This T cell receptor beta chain was identified in a study of blood T cell repertoires in COVID-19. Study-wide context: Specimens from acute and convalescent COVID-19 originated in the United States, Italy and Spain. Nucleic acid was either cDNA or gDNA, and it came from T cells, B-cell-depleted T cells, or PBMCs.

This table comes from immunoSEQ multiplex PCR, and its TCRdb copy is limited to in-frame clones, with some not included. Among around 100,000 clones listed, 85% to 90% were seen once. This clone has a handful of counts. The CDR3 length is 12 residues. The V gene's germline CDR1 is KGHDR and CDR2 SFDVKD. V gave up 4 bases and J gave up 8 bases, with 10 bases separating them. Sample: peripheral blood. The sequence came from an older woman with COVID-19, enrolled during active disease. The chain is built from TRBV24-1 and TRBJ1-2; D may be TRBD1 (6 bases). CDR3 sequence reads: CATSEGTGGYTF. In DNA, the CDR3 is TGTGCCACCAGTGAAGGAACAGGGGGCTACACCTTC.